The present TCR beta chain was sequenced within a study of T cells in Graves' hyperthyroidism and ophthalmopathy. This clonotype was detected many times. No antigen is known for it. Patients were aged 18 to 65, had disease duration under 2 months, and had newly diagnosed hyperthyroidism. Amplified regions were TCR beta CDR3 sequences from RNA transcripts. The TCR CDR3 was amplified in a first-round RT-PCR using the HTBI primer set. TCRdb re-analysed the multiplex PCR reads in MiXCR, keeping a single row per CDR3 protein. The sample yields about 690,000 distinct CDR3 sequences, about 18% seen once. General study findings and limits: Model-based prediction identified ophthalmopathy a median roughly 6.1 months prior to its onset.

The J segment lost 9 bases and the V segment lost 2 bases, leaving 10 bases of the junction unmatched. The CDR3 contains 16 residues. Germline V gives CDR1 LNHDA, CDR2 SQIVND (reference sequence). The TCR sequence derives from a man between 50 and 59 years old with Graves' hyperthyroidism. Sequenced: blood. The V call is TRBV19, the J call TRBJ2-1; 10 positions agree with TRBD2. This chain's CDR3 is CASSIFYPSGRGEQFF. DNA of the CDR3: TGTGCCAGTAGTATATTTTACCCTAGCGGGAGAGGTGAGCAGTTCTTC.